These 8 T cell receptor beta chains share one sample of origin, sequenced in a study of spatial heterogeneity in lung cancer. TCRdb fed the 5' RACE reads into MiXCR, producing one record per CDR3 protein. The sample lists about 12,000 distinct CDR3 sequences, over 11% seen once, with roughly 2.4% in the top ten. Time point in this sample: sample taken at primary tumor resection. In each case, whole RNA from tumor, nontumor lung or frozen PBMC was sequenced unsorted. This sample comprised PBMCs, obtained at surgery. These receptors all come from a female donor with early-stage non-small cell lung cancer.

J is TRBJ2-3 and V is TRBV2, with no clear D. Germline CDR1 reads SNHLY; CDR2 reads FYNNEI. The CDR3 sequence is 14 residues long. Trimming left V 3 bases short and J 0 bases short, with 7 bases between. CDR3 in amino acids: CASSEVRSTDTQYF. The CDR3 nucleotides read TGTGCCAGCAGTGAGGTTCGCAGCACAGATACGCAGTATTTT.

This clonotype is classed as medium-sized. The CDR3 bases are TGCGCCAGCAGCTTGGAGCAGGCCGGCAGGTGGGCTTTCTTT. It codes for CASSLEQAGRWAFF. This chain uses TRBV5-1 with TRBJ1-1; D ambiguous. This CDR3 spans 14 amino acids. V lost 0 bases and J lost 11, with 17 bases in between. Germline V lookup: CDR1 SGHRS, CDR2 YFSETQ.

This clonotype ranks as medium-sized (0.01 to 0.1%). The DNA of the CDR3 is TGTGCCAGCTCACCACGGGCGGGAAGGCACTACGAGCAGTACTTC. Translation: CASSPRAGRHYEQYF. J is TRBJ2-7 and V is TRBV18; perhaps TRBD2 as D (6 bases). This CDR3 spans 15 amino acids. Germline CDR1 KGHSH, CDR2 LQKENI. V was pared by 1 base and J by 3 bases, with 13 bases between.

This clonotype is judged medium-sized. The V and J genes are TRBV5-1 and TRBJ2-1, with 9 bases fitting TRBD2. Germline trimming cut 0 bases from V and 10 bases from J; bases unmatched to any gene: 8. The CDR3 runs 15 residues. Germline values: CDR1 SGHRS, CDR2 YFSETQ. As DNA, the CDR3 is TGCGCCAGCAGCTTGGCCGCTAGCGGGATGCGGGAGCAGTTCTTC. Amino acids: CASSLAASGMREQFF.

CDR3: CSVSGGAGELFF. The CDR3 DNA follows: TGCAGCGTCAGCGGGGGGGCCGGGGAGCTGTTTTTT. This sequence joins TRBV29-1 and TRBJ2-2, with 10 nucleotides matching TRBD2. Germline V gene lookup returns CDR1 SQVTM and CDR2 ANQGSEA. Trimming took 6 bases from V and 6 from J; bases not matched to a gene: 1. This CDR3 comprises 12 residues.

The J gene is TRBJ2-1, the V gene TRBV4-1; no definite D call. CDR3 length: 16 amino acids. Germline V gene lookup returns CDR1 MGHRA and CDR2 YSYEKL. V was shortened by 0 bases and J by 4 bases, with 13 bases between the two germline ends. CDR3 loop: CASSQEIQLTYNEQFF. Written as DNA, the CDR3 is TGCGCCAGCAGCCAAGAGATCCAGCTCACTTACAATGAGCAGTTCTTC.

This clonotype occurred many times. This chain connects TRBV5-1 to TRBJ1-1; D perhaps matches TRBD1 (5 bases). V was clipped by 4 bases and J by 4 bases, with 14 bases between them. Germline CDR1 and CDR2: SGHRS and YFSETQ. The CDR3 is 14 amino acids. CDR3 region: CASSRSGMSTEAFF. The CDR3 bases are TGCGCCAGCAGCCGCTCAGGGATGAGCACTGAAGCTTTCTTT.

By its share, this clonotype is medium-sized. The rearrangement uses TRBV2 and TRBJ2-7; 7 bases map to TRBD1. V shed 4 bases and J 7 bases; nucleotides not matched to a gene: 10. Germline V gene sequence: CDR1 SNHLY, CDR2 FYNNEI. This CDR3 is built from 14 residues. The CDR3 here is CASSGQGVRIEQYF. CDR3 in DNA: TGTGCCAGCAGTGGACAGGGTGTACGAATAGAGCAGTACTTC.